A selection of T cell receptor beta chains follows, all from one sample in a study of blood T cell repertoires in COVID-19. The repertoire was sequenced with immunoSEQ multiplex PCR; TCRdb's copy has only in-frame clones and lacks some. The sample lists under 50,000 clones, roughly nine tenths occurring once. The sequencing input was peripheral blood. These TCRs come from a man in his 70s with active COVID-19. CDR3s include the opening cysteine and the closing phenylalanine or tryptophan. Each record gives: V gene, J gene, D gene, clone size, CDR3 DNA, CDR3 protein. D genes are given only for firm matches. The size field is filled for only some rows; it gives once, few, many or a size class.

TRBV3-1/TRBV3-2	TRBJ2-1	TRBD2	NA	TGTGCCAGCAGCCAAGACGCTAGCGGGGGGGCAGATGAGCAGTTCTTC	CASSQDASGGADEQFF
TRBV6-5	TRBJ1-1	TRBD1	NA	TGTGCCAGCGTAGGCGGGACAGCTGAAGCTTTCTTT	CASVGGTAEAFF
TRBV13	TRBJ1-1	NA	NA	TGTGCCAGCAGCTACCTGAGGCAGAGAAACACTGAAGCTTTCTTT	CASSYLRQRNTEAFF
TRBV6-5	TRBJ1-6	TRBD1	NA	TGTGCCAGCAGGGGAGGGACAGGGGATTCACCCCTCCACTTT	CASRGGTGDSPLHF
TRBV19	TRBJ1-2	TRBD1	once	TGTGCCAGTAGTATAGGGACAGGGTATGGCTACACCTTC	CASSIGTGYGYTF
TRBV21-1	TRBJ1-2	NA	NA	TGTGCCAGCAGCAAAGAGCGGCCAGACTATGGCTACACCTTC	CASSKERPDYGYTF
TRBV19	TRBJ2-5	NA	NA	TGTGCCAGTAGTATAGTAGCGGCACCTCAAAACCAAGAGACCCAGTACTTC	CASSIVAAPQNQETQYF
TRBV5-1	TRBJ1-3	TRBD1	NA	TGCGCCAGCAGCGACAGGGCGTTGGGAAACACCATATATTTT	CASSDRALGNTIYF
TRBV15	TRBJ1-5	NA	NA	TGTGCCACCAGCACTAAACACCAGGGAAACAATCAGCCCCAGCATTTT	CATSTKHQGNNQPQHF
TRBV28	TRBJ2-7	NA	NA	TGTGCCAGCAGTACGAGCTCCTACGAGCAGTACTTC	CASSTSSYEQYF
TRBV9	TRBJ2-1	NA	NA	TGTGCCAGCAGCCGTAGCTCCTACAATGAGCAGTTCTTC	CASSRSSYNEQFF
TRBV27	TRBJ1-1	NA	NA	TGTGCCAGCAGTTTGGGAGTGTTGAACACTGAAGCTTTCTTT	CASSLGVLNTEAFF
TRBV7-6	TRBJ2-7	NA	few	TGTGCCAGCAGCTTAAAGGGGGACGAGCAGTACTTC	CASSLKGDEQYF
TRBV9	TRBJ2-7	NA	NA	TGTGCCAGCTACTTAGTCCTCACCGGGGGTCGTTACGAGCAGTACTTC	CASYLVLTGGRYEQYF